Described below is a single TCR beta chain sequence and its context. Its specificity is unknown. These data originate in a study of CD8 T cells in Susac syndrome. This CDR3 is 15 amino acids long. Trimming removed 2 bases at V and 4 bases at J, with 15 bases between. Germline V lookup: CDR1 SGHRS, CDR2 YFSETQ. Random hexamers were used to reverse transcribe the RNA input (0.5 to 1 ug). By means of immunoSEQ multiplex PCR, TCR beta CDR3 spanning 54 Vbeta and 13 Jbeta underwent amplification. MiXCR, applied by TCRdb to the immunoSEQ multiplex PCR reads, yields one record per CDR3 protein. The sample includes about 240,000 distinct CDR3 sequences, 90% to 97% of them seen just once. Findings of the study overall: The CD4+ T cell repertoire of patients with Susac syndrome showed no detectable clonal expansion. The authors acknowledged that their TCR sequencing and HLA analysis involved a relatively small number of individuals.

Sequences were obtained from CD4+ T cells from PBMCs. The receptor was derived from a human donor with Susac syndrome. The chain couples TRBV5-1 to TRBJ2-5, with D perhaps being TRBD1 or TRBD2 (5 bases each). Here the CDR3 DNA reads TGCGCCAGCAGCTTTGGGACGACCACGGGAGAGACCCAGTACTTC. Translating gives CASSFGTTTGETQYF. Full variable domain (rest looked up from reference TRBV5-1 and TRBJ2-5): KAGVTQTPRYLIKTRGQQVTLSCSPISGHRSVSWYQQTPGQGLQFLFEYFSETQRNKGNFPGRFSGRQFSNSRSEMNVSTLELGDSALYLCASSFGTTTGETQYFGPGTRLLVL.